The source of this TCR beta chain is a study of blood T cell repertoires in COVID-19. The CDR3 loop spans 15 amino acids. The germline V gene encodes CDR1 MNHNS and CDR2 SASEGT. The V end was cut by 0 bases, the J end by 0 bases, with 9 bases between. Original processing methods: Using reference gene primer amplification, nucleated cell counts were estimated. Sequencing used immunoSEQ multiplex PCR; TCRdb keeps in-frame clones, though not all of them. V and J calls and clone size come straight from that table; D and trimming were deduced from the DNA. The repertoire includes roughly 170,000 clones, approximately 79% of them detected once, and 3% sits in the top ten.

The sample was peripheral blood. This chain joins TRBV6-1 and TRBJ2-7, with D perhaps matching TRBD2 (5 bases). The TCR was taken from a woman of 80 years or more with acute or convalescent COVID-19. The CDR3, as DNA: TGTGCCAGCAGTGAAGCAACGGGAACCTCCTACGAGCAGTACTTC. Its translation is CASSEATGTSYEQYF.